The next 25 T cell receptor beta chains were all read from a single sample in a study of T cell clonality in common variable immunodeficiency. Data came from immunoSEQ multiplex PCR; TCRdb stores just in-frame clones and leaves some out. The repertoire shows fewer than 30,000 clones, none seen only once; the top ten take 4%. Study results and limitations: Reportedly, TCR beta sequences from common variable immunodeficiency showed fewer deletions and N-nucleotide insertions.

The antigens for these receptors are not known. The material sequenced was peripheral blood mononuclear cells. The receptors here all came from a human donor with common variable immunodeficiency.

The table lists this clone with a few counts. The chain's CDR3 is CSAARASGRRWYYEQYF. The CDR3 DNA, read in part, is TGCAGCGCCGCCAGAGCTAGCGGGAGGCGGTGGTACTACGAG. The chain is built from TRBV29-1 and TRBJ2-7; 11 bases match TRBD2. The observed sequence ends 3 residues before the CDR3 terminus, with the missing tail filled in from the germline J gene. Germline CDR1 reads SQVTM; CDR2 reads ANQGSEA. V was clipped by 7 bases and J by 3 bases; unmatched bases: 17. The CDR3 totals 17 residues.

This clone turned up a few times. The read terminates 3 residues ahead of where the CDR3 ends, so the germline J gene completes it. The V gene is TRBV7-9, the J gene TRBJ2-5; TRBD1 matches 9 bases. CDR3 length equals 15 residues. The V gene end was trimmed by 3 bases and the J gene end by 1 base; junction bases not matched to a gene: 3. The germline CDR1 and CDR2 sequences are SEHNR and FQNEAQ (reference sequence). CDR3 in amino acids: CASSLGQGPQETQYF. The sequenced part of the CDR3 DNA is TGTGCCAGCAGCTTGGGACAGGGCCCCCAAGAGACC.

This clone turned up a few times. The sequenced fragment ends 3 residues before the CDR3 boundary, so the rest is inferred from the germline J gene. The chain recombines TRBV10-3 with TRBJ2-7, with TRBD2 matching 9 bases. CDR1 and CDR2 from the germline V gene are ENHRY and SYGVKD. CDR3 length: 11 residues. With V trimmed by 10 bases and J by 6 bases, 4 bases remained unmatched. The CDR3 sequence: CATGLAVEQYF. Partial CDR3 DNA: TGTGCCACGGGACTAGCTGTCGAG.

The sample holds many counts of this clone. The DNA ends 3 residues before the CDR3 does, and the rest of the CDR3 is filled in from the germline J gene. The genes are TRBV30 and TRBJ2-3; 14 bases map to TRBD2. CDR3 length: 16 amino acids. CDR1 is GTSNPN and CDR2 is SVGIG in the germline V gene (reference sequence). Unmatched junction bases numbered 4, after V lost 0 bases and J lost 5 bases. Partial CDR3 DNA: TGTGCCTGGAGTGTGGGACTAGCGGGAGTGGGAGATACG. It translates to CAWSVGLAGVGDT. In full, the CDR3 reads CAWSVGLAGVGDTQYF.

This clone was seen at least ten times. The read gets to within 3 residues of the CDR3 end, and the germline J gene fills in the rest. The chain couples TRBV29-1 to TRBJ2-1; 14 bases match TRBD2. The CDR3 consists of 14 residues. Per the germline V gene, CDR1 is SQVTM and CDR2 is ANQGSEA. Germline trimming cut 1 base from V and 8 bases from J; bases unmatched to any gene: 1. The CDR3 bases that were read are TGCAGCGTTGAAGGGACTAGCGGGAGGTATGAG. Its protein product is CSVEGTSGRYE. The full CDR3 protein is CSVEGTSGRYEQFF.

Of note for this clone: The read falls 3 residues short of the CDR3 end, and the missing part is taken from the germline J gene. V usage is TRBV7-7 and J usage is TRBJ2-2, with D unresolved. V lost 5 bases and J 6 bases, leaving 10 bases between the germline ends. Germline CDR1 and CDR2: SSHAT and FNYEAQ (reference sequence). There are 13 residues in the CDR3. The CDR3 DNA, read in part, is TGTGCCAGCAGCCTCACTACCGCCGGGGAG. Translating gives CASSLTTAGE. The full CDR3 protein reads CASSLTTAGELFF.

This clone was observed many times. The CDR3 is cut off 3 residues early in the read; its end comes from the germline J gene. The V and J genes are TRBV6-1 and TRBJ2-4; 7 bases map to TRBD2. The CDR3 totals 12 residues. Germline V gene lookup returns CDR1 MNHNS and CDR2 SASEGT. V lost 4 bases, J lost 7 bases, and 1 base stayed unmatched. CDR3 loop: CASSVRGNIQYF. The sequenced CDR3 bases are TGTGCCAGCAGTGTGCGGGGGAACATT.

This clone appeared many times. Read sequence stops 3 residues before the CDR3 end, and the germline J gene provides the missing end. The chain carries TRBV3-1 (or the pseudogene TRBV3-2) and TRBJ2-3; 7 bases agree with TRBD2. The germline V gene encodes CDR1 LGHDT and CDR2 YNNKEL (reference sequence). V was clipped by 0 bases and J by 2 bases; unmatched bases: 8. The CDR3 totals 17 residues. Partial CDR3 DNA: TGTGCCAGCAGCCAAGATAGAAGCGGGATGAACACAGATACG. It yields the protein CASSQDRSGMNTDT. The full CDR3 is CASSQDRSGMNTDTQYF.

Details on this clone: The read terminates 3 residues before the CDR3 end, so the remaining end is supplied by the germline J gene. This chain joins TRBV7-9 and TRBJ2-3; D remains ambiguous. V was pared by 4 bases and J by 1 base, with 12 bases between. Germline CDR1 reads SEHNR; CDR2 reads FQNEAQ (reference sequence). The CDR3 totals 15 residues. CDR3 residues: CASSSPGVRTDTQYF. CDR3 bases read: TGTGCCAGCAGCTCCCCAGGAGTGCGCACAGATACG.

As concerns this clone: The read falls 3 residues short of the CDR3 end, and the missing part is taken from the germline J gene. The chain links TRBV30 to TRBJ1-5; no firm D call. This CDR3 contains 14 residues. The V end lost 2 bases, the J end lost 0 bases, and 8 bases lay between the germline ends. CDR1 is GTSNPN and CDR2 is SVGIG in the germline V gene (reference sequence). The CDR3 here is CAWSPYSSNQPQHF. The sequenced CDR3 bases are TGTGCCTGGAGTCCTTACAGTAGCAATCAGCCC.

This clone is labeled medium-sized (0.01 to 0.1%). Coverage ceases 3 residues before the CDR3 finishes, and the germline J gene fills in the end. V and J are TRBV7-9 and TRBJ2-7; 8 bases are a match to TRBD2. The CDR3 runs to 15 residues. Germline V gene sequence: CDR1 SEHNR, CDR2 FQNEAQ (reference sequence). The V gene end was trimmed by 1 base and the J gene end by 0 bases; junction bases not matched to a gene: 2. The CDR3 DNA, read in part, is TGTGCCAGCAGCTTAGGACTAGCGAGCTCCTACGAG. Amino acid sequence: CASSLGLASSYE. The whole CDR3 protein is CASSLGLASSYEQYF.

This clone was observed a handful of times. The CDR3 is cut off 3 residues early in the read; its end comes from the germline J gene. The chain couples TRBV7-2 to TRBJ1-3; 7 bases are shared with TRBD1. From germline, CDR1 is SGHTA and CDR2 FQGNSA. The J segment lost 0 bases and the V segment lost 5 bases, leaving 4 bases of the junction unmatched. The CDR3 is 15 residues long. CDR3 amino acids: CASSQTGSSGNTIYF. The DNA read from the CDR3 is TGTGCCAGCAGCCAGACAGGGAGCTCTGGAAACACC.

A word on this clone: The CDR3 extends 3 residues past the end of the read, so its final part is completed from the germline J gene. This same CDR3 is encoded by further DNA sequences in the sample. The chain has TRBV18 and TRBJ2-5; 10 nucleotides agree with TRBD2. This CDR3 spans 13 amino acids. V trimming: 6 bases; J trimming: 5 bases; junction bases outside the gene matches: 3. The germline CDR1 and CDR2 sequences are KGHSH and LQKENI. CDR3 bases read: TGTGCCAGCTCTCTGGGACTAGCGGAGACC. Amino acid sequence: CASSLGLAET. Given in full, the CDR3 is CASSLGLAETQYF.

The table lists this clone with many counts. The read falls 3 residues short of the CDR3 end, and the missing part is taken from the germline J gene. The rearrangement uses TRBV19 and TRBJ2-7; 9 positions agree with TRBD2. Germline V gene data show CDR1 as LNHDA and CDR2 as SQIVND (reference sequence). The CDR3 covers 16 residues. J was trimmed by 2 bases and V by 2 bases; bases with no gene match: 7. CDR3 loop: CASSISRLAGTYEQYF. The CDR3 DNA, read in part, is TGTGCCAGTAGTATATCGAGGCTAGCGGGAACCTACGAG.

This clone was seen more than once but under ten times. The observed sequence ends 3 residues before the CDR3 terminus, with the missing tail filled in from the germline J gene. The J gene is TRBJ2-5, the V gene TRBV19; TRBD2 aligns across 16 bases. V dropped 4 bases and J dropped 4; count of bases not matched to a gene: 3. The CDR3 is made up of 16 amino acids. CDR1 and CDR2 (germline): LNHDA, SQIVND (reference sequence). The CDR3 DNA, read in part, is TGTGCCAGTAGTACGGGGACTAGCGGGAGGGGAGAGACC. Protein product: CASSTGTSGRGET. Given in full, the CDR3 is CASSTGTSGRGETQYF.

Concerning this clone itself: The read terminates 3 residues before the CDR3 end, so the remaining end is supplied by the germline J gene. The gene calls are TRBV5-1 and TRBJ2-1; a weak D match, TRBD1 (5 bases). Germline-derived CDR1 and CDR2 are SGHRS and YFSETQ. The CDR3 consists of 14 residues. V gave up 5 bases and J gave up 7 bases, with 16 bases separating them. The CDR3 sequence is CASRIQVSDNEQFF. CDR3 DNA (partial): TGCGCCAGCAGGATACAGGTCTCTGATAATGAG.

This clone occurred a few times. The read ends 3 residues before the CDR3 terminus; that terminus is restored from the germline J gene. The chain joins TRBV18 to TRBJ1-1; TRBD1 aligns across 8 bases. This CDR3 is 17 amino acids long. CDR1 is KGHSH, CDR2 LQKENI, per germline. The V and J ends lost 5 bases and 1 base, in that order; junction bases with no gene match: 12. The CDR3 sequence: CASSTLDRGRANTEAFF. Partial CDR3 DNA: TGTGCCAGCTCAACCCTAGACAGGGGAAGAGCGAACACTGAA. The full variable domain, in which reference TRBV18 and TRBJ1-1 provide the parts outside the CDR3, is NAGVMQNPRHLVRRRGQEARLRCSPMKGHSHVYWYRQLPEEGLKFMVYLQKENIIDESGMPKERFSAEFPKEGPSILRIQQVVRGDSAAYFCASSTLDRGRANTEAFFGQGTRLTVV.

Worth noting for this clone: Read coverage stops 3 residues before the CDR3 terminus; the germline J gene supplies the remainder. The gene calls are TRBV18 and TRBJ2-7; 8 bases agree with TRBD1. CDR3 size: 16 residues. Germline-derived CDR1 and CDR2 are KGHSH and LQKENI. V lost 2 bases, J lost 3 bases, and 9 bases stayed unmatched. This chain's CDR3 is CASSPNLGQGFYEQYF. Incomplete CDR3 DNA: TGTGCCAGCTCACCAAACTTAGGACAGGGTTTCTACGAG. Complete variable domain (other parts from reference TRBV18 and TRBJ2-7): NAGVMQNPRHLVRRRGQEARLRCSPMKGHSHVYWYRQLPEEGLKFMVYLQKENIIDESGMPKERFSAEFPKEGPSILRIQQVVRGDSAAYFCASSPNLGQGFYEQYFGPGTRLTVT.

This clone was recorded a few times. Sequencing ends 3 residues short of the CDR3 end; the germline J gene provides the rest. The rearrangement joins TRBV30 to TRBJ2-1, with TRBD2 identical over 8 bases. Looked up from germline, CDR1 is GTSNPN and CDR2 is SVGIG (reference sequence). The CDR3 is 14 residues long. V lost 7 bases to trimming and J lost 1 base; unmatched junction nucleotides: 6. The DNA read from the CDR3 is TGTGCCTCCGATTCTAGCGGGTCCTACAATGAG. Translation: CASDSSGSYNE. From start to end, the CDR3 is CASDSSGSYNEQFF.

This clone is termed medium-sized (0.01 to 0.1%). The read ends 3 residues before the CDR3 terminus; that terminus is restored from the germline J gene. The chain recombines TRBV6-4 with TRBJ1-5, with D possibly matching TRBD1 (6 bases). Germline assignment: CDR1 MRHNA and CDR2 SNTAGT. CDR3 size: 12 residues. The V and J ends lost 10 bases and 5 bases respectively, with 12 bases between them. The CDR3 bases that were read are TGTGCCACCCAAGAGGGGGATCAGCCC. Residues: CATQEGDQP. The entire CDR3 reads CATQEGDQPQHF.

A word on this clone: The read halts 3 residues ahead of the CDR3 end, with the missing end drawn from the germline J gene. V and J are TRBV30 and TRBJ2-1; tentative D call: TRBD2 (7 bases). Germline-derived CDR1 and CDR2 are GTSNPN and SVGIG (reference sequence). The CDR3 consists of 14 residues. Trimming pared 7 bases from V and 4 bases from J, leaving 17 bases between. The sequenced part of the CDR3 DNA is TGTGCCTACGAGGGGGGGAGTCGGTACAATGAG. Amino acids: CAYEGGSRYNE. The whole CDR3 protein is CAYEGGSRYNEQFF.

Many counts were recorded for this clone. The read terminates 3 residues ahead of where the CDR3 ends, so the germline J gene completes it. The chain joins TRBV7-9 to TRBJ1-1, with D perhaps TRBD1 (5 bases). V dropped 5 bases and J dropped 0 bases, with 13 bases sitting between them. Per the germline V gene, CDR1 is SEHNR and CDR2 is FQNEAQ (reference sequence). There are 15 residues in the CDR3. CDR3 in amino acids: CASSDSQGMNTEAFF. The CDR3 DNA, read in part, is TGTGCCAGCAGCGACTCTCAGGGCATGAACACTGAA.

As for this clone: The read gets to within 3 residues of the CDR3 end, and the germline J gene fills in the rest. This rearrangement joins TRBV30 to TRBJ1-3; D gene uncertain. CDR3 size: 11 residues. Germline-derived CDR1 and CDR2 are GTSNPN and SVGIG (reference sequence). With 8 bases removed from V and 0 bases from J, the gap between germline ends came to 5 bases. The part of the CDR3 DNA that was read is TGTGCCGGGCGCTCTGGAAACACC. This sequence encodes CAGRSGNT. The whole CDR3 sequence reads CAGRSGNTIYF.

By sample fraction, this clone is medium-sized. CDR3 DNA (partial): TGTGCCAGCAGCTTAAATCCTGGGGGCGACACCGGGGAG. This codes for CASSLNPGGDTGE. The whole CDR3 protein reads CASSLNPGGDTGELFF. The chain employs TRBV7-3 and TRBJ2-2; weak D call: TRBD1 (6 bases). Read sequence stops 3 residues before the CDR3 end, and the germline J gene provides the missing end. CDR1 is SGHTA and CDR2 is FQGTGA in the germline V gene. This CDR3 spans 16 amino acids. The V and J ends lost 1 base and 3 bases respectively, with 12 bases between them. Supplemented by reference TRBV7-3 and TRBJ2-2, the full variable domain reads GAGVSQTPSNKVTEKGKYVELRCDPISGHTALYWYRQSLGQGPEFLIYFQGTGAADDSGLPNDRFFAVRPEGSVSTLKIQRTERGDSAVYLCASSLNPGGDTGELFFGEGSRLTVL.

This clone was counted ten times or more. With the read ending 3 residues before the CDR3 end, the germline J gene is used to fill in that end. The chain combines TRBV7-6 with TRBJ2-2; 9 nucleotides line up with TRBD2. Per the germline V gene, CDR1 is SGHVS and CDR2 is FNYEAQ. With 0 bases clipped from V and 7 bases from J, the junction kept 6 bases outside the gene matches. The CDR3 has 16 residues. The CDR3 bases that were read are TGTGCCAGCAGCTTAGCCGCGGGAGGGCTCAGCGGGGAG. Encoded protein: CASSLAAGGLSGE. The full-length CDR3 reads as CASSLAAGGLSGELFF.